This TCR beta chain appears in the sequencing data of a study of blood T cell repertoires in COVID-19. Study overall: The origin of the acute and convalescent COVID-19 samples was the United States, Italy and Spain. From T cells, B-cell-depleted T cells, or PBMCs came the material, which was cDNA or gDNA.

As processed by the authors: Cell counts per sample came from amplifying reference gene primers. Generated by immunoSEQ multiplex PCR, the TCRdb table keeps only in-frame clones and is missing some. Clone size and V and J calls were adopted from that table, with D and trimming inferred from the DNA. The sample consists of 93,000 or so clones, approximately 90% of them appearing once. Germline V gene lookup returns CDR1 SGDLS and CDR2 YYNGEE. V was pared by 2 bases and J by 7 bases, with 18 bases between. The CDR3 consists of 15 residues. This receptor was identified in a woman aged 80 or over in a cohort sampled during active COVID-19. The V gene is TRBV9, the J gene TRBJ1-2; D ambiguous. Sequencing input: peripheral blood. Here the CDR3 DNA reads TGTGCCAGCAGCGTCCTAACGTCGCTCGGCGGTGGCTACACCTTC. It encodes CASSVLTSLGGGYTF.